This TCR beta chain was captured by sequencing in a study of pediatric ulcerative colitis. Study results and caveats: Substantially fewer templates came from a couple of patients' blood samples. Blood-rectal clonal overlap within each person was significantly higher in ulcerative colitis patients than controls.

CDR1 is LGHNT and CDR2 is FRNRAP in the germline V gene. This CDR3 region has 14 residues. The germline V and J ends were trimmed by 1 base and 6 bases, with 9 bases remaining between them. During colonoscopy, one to two rectal pinch biopsies were collected. A word on this clone: Antigen specificity is unknown.

The repertoire was sequenced with immunoSEQ multiplex PCR; TCRdb's copy has only in-frame clones and lacks some. The sample holds roughly 49,000 clones; about four fifths are singletons and the top ten take less than 4.5%. The sequence was obtained from a girl aged 10-17 years with moderate ulcerative colitis. The V and J genes are TRBV12-5 and TRBJ2-2, with a weak D call TRBD2 (5 bases). The sample consisted of gut tissue. This CDR3 reads CASGLGYGAGELFF. The CDR3 region has the DNA TGTGCTAGTGGTTTGGGCTACGGGGCCGGGGAGCTGTTTTTT.